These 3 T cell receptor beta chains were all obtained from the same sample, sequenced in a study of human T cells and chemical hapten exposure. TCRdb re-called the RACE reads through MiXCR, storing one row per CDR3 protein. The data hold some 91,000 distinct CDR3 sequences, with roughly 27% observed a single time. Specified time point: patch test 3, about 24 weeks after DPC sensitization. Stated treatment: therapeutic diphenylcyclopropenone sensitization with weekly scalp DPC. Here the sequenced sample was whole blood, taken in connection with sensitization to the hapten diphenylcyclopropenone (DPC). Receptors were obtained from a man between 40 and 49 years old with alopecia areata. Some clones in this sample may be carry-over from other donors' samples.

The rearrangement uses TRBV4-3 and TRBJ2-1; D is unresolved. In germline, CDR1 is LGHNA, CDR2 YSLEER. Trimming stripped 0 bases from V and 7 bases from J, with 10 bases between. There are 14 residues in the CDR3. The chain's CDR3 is CASSQDNPPNEQFF. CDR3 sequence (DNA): TGCGCCAGCAGCCAAGATAACCCACCAAATGAGCAGTTCTTC.

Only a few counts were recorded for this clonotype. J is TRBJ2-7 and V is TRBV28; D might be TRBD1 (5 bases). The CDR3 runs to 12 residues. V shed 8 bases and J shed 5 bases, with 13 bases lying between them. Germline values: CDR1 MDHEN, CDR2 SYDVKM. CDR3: CASLGALHEQYF. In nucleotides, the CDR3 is TGTGCCAGCCTTGGGGCGTTACACGAGCAGTACTTC.

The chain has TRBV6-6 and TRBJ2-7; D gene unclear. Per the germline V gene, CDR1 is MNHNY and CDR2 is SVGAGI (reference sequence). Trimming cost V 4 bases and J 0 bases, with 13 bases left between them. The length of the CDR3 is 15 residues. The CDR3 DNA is TGTGCCAGCAGTTCGCCGGACGGTAGCTCCTACGAGCAGTACTTC. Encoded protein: CASSSPDGSSYEQYF.